This is a list of T cell receptor beta chains from one sample in a study of a mutant IDH1 vaccine in newly diagnosed glioma. No antigen has been assigned to these receptors. Clones were sequenced by immunoSEQ multiplex PCR, and TCRdb holds only the in-frame ones, with some missing. Of about 43,000 clones in the sample, less than 85% are singletons; the top ten hold around 2.5%. This sample comprised PBMCs, obtained from a glioma patient whose treatment included an IDH1 peptide vaccine. All receptors derive from a woman aged 18 to 35 with glioma. Some clones in this sample may be carry-over from other donors' samples. Each CDR3 is given with its conserved first and last residue. Fields, in order: D gene, J gene, clone size, V gene, CDR3 DNA, CDR3 protein. A D gene is named only where the DNA matches it firmly. Size tells how often a clone was seen (once, few, many) or the class of an expanded clone, and some rows leave it out.

D gene: TRBD1; J gene: TRBJ2-3; clone size: .; V gene: TRBV7-9; CDR3 DNA: TGTGCCAGCAGCTTAGCGCAGGGGGACACAGATACGCAGTATTTT; CDR3 protein: CASSLAQGDTDTQYF
D gene: TRBD2; J gene: TRBJ2-5; clone size: .; V gene: TRBV5-1; CDR3 DNA: TGCGCCAGCAGCTTGGGGTTTAGCGGGGCTCAAGAGACCCAGTACTTC; CDR3 protein: CASSLGFSGAQETQYF
D gene: .; J gene: TRBJ2-2; clone size: .; V gene: TRBV13; CDR3 DNA: TGTGCCAGCAGCTTCACCAGCTCCCTGTCCGGGGAGCTGTTTTTT; CDR3 protein: CASSFTSSLSGELFF
D gene: TRBD1; J gene: TRBJ2-1; clone size: .; V gene: TRBV2; CDR3 DNA: TGTGCCAGCAGTGAAGGGTGGACAGGAGCGTCCTACAATGAGCAGTTCTTC; CDR3 protein: CASSEGWTGASYNEQFF
D gene: .; J gene: TRBJ2-3; clone size: .; V gene: TRBV5-4; CDR3 DNA: TGTGCCAGCAGCTCCACTAGCACAGATACGCAGTATTTT; CDR3 protein: CASSSTSTDTQYF
D gene: TRBD1; J gene: TRBJ1-5; clone size: .; V gene: TRBV4-1; CDR3 DNA: TGCGCCAGCAGCCAAGACCCATGGGACAGGGTCGAGAGCAATCAGCCCCAGCATTTT; CDR3 protein: CASSQDPWDRVESNQPQHF
D gene: TRBD1; J gene: TRBJ2-7; clone size: .; V gene: TRBV5-4; CDR3 DNA: TGTGCCAGCAGCTTGGTTGCTGACAGGGGGGTAACGGTCGACGAGCAGTACTTC; CDR3 protein: CASSLVADRGVTVDEQYF
D gene: .; J gene: TRBJ1-4; clone size: once; V gene: TRBV4-1; CDR3 DNA: TGCGCCAGCAGCCAAGGGGCGGGGAGGGACAATGAAAAACTGTTTTTT; CDR3 protein: CASSQGAGRDNEKLFF
D gene: TRBD1; J gene: TRBJ2-3; clone size: .; V gene: TRBV6-5; CDR3 DNA: TGTGCCAGCTCCCCCCAGGGGGCTACGCAGTATTTT; CDR3 protein: CASSPQGATQYF
D gene: .; J gene: TRBJ2-3; clone size: .; V gene: TRBV19; CDR3 DNA: TGTGCCAGTAGCCCGAGCAGCGGGACAGATACGCAGTATTTT; CDR3 protein: CASSPSSGTDTQYF
D gene: .; J gene: TRBJ1-5; clone size: few; V gene: TRBV21-1; CDR3 DNA: TGTGCCAGCAGCCCCCGGACTTCCTGCAATCAGCCCCAGCATTTT; CDR3 protein: CASSPRTSCNQPQHF
D gene: .; J gene: TRBJ2-1; clone size: .; V gene: TRBV9; CDR3 DNA: TGTGCCTCCTCTTATGGCGGGGACAATGAGCAGTTCTTC; CDR3 protein: CASSYGGDNEQFF
D gene: .; J gene: TRBJ2-7; clone size: .; V gene: TRBV7-9; CDR3 DNA: TGTGCCAGCAGCTTAGCCTTGGGAACAAGTCAGTACTTC; CDR3 protein: CASSLALGTSQYF
D gene: .; J gene: TRBJ2-6; clone size: .; V gene: TRBV2; CDR3 DNA: TGTGCCAGCAGTGAGCGAGTGTCTGGGGCCAACGTCCTGACTTTC; CDR3 protein: CASSERVSGANVLTF
D gene: .; J gene: TRBJ2-2; clone size: few; V gene: TRBV29-1; CDR3 DNA: TGCAGCGTTGAAGGGTCCGCCGGGGAGCTGTTTTTT; CDR3 protein: CSVEGSAGELFF
D gene: .; J gene: TRBJ2-7; clone size: .; V gene: TRBV5-1; CDR3 DNA: TGCGCCAGCAGACTACGCGGGGCGGAGCAGTACTTC; CDR3 protein: CASRLRGAEQYF
D gene: .; J gene: TRBJ1-1; clone size: .; V gene: TRBV19; CDR3 DNA: TGTGCCAGTAGTCCTTCTTGGGCCGGTTCGAGGGCTACTGAAGCTTTCTTT; CDR3 protein: CASSPSWAGSRATEAFF
D gene: .; J gene: TRBJ1-1; clone size: few; V gene: TRBV4-1; CDR3 DNA: TGCGCCAGCAGCCAATTTTTCACTGAAGCTTTCTTT; CDR3 protein: CASSQFFTEAFF
D gene: .; J gene: TRBJ2-7; clone size: .; V gene: TRBV4-1; CDR3 DNA: TGCGCCAGCAGCCAAGGGACGGTGACTTACGAGCAGTACTTC; CDR3 protein: CASSQGTVTYEQYF
D gene: .; J gene: TRBJ1-5; clone size: .; V gene: TRBV27; CDR3 DNA: TGTGCCAGCAGGGAGAATAATCAGCCCCAGCATTTT; CDR3 protein: CASRENNQPQHF
D gene: TRBD2; J gene: TRBJ2-7; clone size: .; V gene: TRBV18; CDR3 DNA: TGTGCCAGCTCGTCCGGGACTAGCGGGGGGAAACCCTACGAGCAGTACTTC; CDR3 protein: CASSSGTSGGKPYEQYF
D gene: .; J gene: TRBJ2-5; clone size: .; V gene: TRBV6-5; CDR3 DNA: TGTGCCAGCAGGTGGGTCAACCAAGAGACCCAGTACTTC; CDR3 protein: CASRWVNQETQYF
D gene: TRBD1; J gene: TRBJ1-4; clone size: .; V gene: TRBV6-1; CDR3 DNA: TGTGCCAGCAGTGACCGACAGGGGAATGAAAAACTGTTTTTT; CDR3 protein: CASSDRQGNEKLFF
D gene: .; J gene: TRBJ2-2; clone size: .; V gene: TRBV5-1; CDR3 DNA: TGCGCCAGCAGCACCCTACAGGGTCGGTTGGGGGAGCTGTTTTTT; CDR3 protein: CASSTLQGRLGELFF
D gene: TRBD1; J gene: TRBJ1-1; clone size: .; V gene: TRBV7-3; CDR3 DNA: TGTGCCAGCAGCTCGACAGGGGTGAACACTGAAGCTTTCTTT; CDR3 protein: CASSSTGVNTEAFF
D gene: .; J gene: TRBJ2-1; clone size: .; V gene: TRBV12-5; CDR3 DNA: TGTGCTAGTGGTTTGGTAGGCGGACTTGTCGATAGCTCCTACAATGAGCAGTTCTTC; CDR3 protein: CASGLVGGLVDSSYNEQFF
D gene: .; J gene: TRBJ2-3; clone size: .; V gene: TRBV5-6; CDR3 DNA: TGTGCCAGCAGCTTGGGAATCACAGATACGCAGTATTTT; CDR3 protein: CASSLGITDTQYF
D gene: TRBD1; J gene: TRBJ1-5; clone size: .; V gene: TRBV5-1; CDR3 DNA: TGCGCCAGCAGCCCGACAGGGGGTAACAATCAGCCCCAGCATTTT; CDR3 protein: CASSPTGGNNQPQHF
D gene: TRBD1; J gene: TRBJ1-1; clone size: few; V gene: TRBV25-1; CDR3 DNA: TGTGCCAGCAGTGAATACAGGGGGGACACTGAAGCTTTCTTT; CDR3 protein: CASSEYRGDTEAFF
D gene: .; J gene: TRBJ1-2; clone size: .; V gene: TRBV9; CDR3 DNA: TGTGCCAGCAGCGTAGACGGCTATGGCTACACCTTC; CDR3 protein: CASSVDGYGYTF
D gene: .; J gene: TRBJ1-6; clone size: .; V gene: TRBV5-4; CDR3 DNA: TGTGCCAGCAGCTTGGATTCGGGTCTCTATAATTCACCCCTCCACTTT; CDR3 protein: CASSLDSGLYNSPLHF
D gene: TRBD1; J gene: TRBJ2-3; clone size: .; V gene: TRBV6-1; CDR3 DNA: TGTGCCAGCAGTGAATGGGGGACAGGGGAGAGGGATACGCAGTATTTT; CDR3 protein: CASSEWGTGERDTQYF
D gene: .; J gene: TRBJ2-7; clone size: .; V gene: TRBV10-2; CDR3 DNA: TGCGCCAGCATGACAGGAGCCTACGAGCAGTACTTC; CDR3 protein: CASMTGAYEQYF
D gene: .; J gene: TRBJ1-2; clone size: .; V gene: TRBV27; CDR3 DNA: TGTGCCAGCAGTTTGAACACCTTAGATGGCTACACCTTC; CDR3 protein: CASSLNTLDGYTF
D gene: TRBD1; J gene: TRBJ1-1; clone size: .; V gene: TRBV6-5; CDR3 DNA: TGTGCCAGCAGTTACTCCACAGGGGTGGAAGCTTTCTTT; CDR3 protein: CASSYSTGVEAFF
D gene: .; J gene: TRBJ1-2; clone size: .; V gene: TRBV4-1; CDR3 DNA: TGCGCCAGCAGCCAAGGATCCTGGATGCTTACGGATTATGGCTACACCTTC; CDR3 protein: CASSQGSWMLTDYGYTF
D gene: TRBD1; J gene: TRBJ1-2; clone size: .; V gene: TRBV27; CDR3 DNA: TGTGCCAGCAGTCTATCGGGACAGGGTAGGGGCTACACCTTC; CDR3 protein: CASSLSGQGRGYTF
D gene: .; J gene: TRBJ1-5; clone size: .; V gene: TRBV7-6; CDR3 DNA: TGTGCCAGCAGCTTAGATGGCCCCCTTCAGCCCCAGCATTTT; CDR3 protein: CASSLDGPLQPQHF
D gene: TRBD2; J gene: TRBJ2-7; clone size: .; V gene: TRBV28; CDR3 DNA: TGTGCCAGCAGGGCGGGACTAGCCTACGAGCAGTACTTC; CDR3 protein: CASRAGLAYEQYF
D gene: .; J gene: TRBJ2-5; clone size: .; V gene: TRBV18; CDR3 DNA: TGTGCCAGCTCACCATTGAGGATTGGAGGGGAGACCCAGTACTTC; CDR3 protein: CASSPLRIGGETQYF
D gene: TRBD2; J gene: TRBJ2-1; clone size: .; V gene: TRBV19; CDR3 DNA: TGTGCCAGTAGATATAGCGGGATTGGCGAGGATGAGCAGTTCTTC; CDR3 protein: CASRYSGIGEDEQFF
D gene: TRBD2; J gene: TRBJ2-1; clone size: .; V gene: TRBV7-2; CDR3 DNA: TGTGCCAGCAGCTTAGGTATAGCTAGCGGGGAGCAGTTCTTC; CDR3 protein: CASSLGIASGEQFF
D gene: .; J gene: TRBJ2-7; clone size: .; V gene: TRBV27; CDR3 DNA: TGTGCCAGCAGTTTAACCCTGGGACGGGCCTACGAGCAGTACTTC; CDR3 protein: CASSLTLGRAYEQYF
D gene: .; J gene: TRBJ2-2; clone size: once; V gene: TRBV10-3; CDR3 DNA: TGTGCCATCAGTGGGGCACTCGGGGAGCTGTTTTTT; CDR3 protein: CAISGALGELFF
D gene: .; J gene: TRBJ1-4; clone size: .; V gene: TRBV19; CDR3 DNA: TGTGCCAGTAGTGCCGTAGTGGACTTTAATGAAAAACTGTTTTTT; CDR3 protein: CASSAVVDFNEKLFF
D gene: .; J gene: TRBJ1-2; clone size: .; V gene: TRBV6-1; CDR3 DNA: TGTGCCAGCAGCCCTCAGGGGCCCCATGGCTACACCTTC; CDR3 protein: CASSPQGPHGYTF
D gene: TRBD1; J gene: TRBJ2-7; clone size: .; V gene: TRBV19; CDR3 DNA: TGTGCCAGTAGTATCGCCGGTGGGACAGGATACTACGAGCAGTACTTC; CDR3 protein: CASSIAGGTGYYEQYF
D gene: TRBD1; J gene: TRBJ2-7; clone size: .; V gene: TRBV6-1; CDR3 DNA: TGTGCCAGCAGTGAAGCCCCAGGGGGTATCAACGAGCAGTACTTC; CDR3 protein: CASSEAPGGINEQYF
D gene: TRBD2; J gene: TRBJ2-5; clone size: .; V gene: TRBV10-1; CDR3 DNA: TGCGCCAGCAGGGCGGGACTAGCGGGAGGCCAAGAGACCCAGTACTTC; CDR3 protein: CASRAGLAGGQETQYF
D gene: TRBD2; J gene: TRBJ2-7; clone size: .; V gene: TRBV7-8; CDR3 DNA: TGTGCCAGCAGCTTAGGGGGAGGAGCGGGAGGGAACTACGAGCAGTACTTC; CDR3 protein: CASSLGGGAGGNYEQYF
D gene: .; J gene: TRBJ1-5; clone size: .; V gene: TRBV6-5; CDR3 DNA: TGTGCCAGCACGAGGTCTCGGTTTAGGGATCAGCCCCAGCATTTT; CDR3 protein: CASTRSRFRDQPQHF
D gene: .; J gene: TRBJ2-7; clone size: .; V gene: TRBV29-1; CDR3 DNA: TGCAGCGTTGGGGGACCTTCCTACGAGCAGTACTTC; CDR3 protein: CSVGGPSYEQYF
D gene: TRBD1; J gene: TRBJ1-5; clone size: .; V gene: TRBV6-1; CDR3 DNA: TGTGCCAGCAGTGAAGGGACACAGGGGAGAAATCAGCCCCAGCATTTT; CDR3 protein: CASSEGTQGRNQPQHF